This entry lists 4 T cell receptor beta chains sequenced from one sample in a study of blood T cells in healthy people across ages. A second PCR, run for about 7 to 11 cycles, used a sample-barcoded 5' primer plus a J-beta primer mix. TCRdb itself ran the 5' RACE reads through MiXCR, one entry per CDR3 protein. Of over a million distinct CDR3 sequences listed, 40% to 45% are singletons. Sequenced material: blood. The origin of the receptors is a woman under 30 in good health.

This clonotype has just a few counts. The J gene is TRBJ2-7, the V gene TRBV20-1; D gene ambiguous. V shed 0 bases and J shed 4 bases, with 13 bases lying between them. Looked up from germline, CDR1 is DFQATT and CDR2 is SNEGSKA (reference sequence). This CDR3 spans 14 amino acids. The CDR3: CSARDPDRWYEQYF. DNA of the CDR3: TGCAGTGCTAGAGACCCGGACCGGTGGTACGAGCAGTACTTC.

The table lists this clonotype with a few counts. This chain connects TRBV9 to TRBJ1-2; TRBD1 aligns across 7 bases. CDR1 SGDLS and CDR2 YYNGEE come from the germline V gene. The junction had 8 bases not matched to a gene; V was cut back by 4 bases and J by 2 bases. The CDR3 sequence is 15 residues long. Here the CDR3 DNA reads TGTGCCAGCAGCACCACCTCGACAGGGAACTATGGCTACACCTTC. As protein: CASSTTSTGNYGYTF.

The V gene is TRBV5-6, the J gene TRBJ2-7; the D gene could be TRBD1 or TRBD2 (5 bases each). The germline gives CDR1 SGHDT, CDR2 YYEEEE. The V gene lost 0 bases and the J gene lost 0 bases, with 16 bases spanning the gap. This CDR3 is 17 amino acids long. For the CDR3, the DNA is TGTGCCAGCAGCTTGGAATGGATCGGGGCCCTCTCCTACGAGCAGTACTTC. Protein sequence: CASSLEWIGALSYEQYF.

The chain employs TRBV12-3 or TRBV12-4 and TRBJ2-5; tentatively, D is TRBD1 (5 bases). The CDR3 totals 14 residues. The V end was cut by 3 bases, the J end by 7 bases, with 15 bases between. CDR3 sequence (DNA): TGTGCCAGCAGTTTTGAACAGGCCTCGGGGACCCAGTACTTC. Protein: CASSFEQASGTQYF.